This T cell receptor beta chain appears in the sequencing data of a study of radiotherapy plus CTLA-4 blockade in lung cancer. Regarding the study as a whole: Some TCR clones had been derived from tumors. These clones expanded in peripheral blood after radiotherapy plus ipilimumab.

To note about this clone: Its antigen remains unknown.

Participants had chemo-refractory metastatic non-small-cell lung cancer and were treated with focal radiation plus ipilimumab CTLA-4 blockade. Assay: immunoSEQ multiplex PCR; the TCRdb copy retains only in-frame clones and omits some. This sample has roughly 57,000 clones, with about 80% found just once. Germline V gives CDR1 SNHLY, CDR2 FYNNEI. Trimming left V 8 bases short and J 1 base short, with 9 bases between. The CDR3 length is 12 residues. The sequence derives from a human donor with non-small cell lung cancer whose response to radiotherapy plus ipilimumab could not be evaluated. The chain is built from TRBV2 and TRBJ2-7, with TRBD2 as a possible D gene (5 bases). This material consisted of peripheral blood, taken from a patient treated with radiotherapy plus ipilimumab. The CDR3 loop reads CASQRASYEQYF. The CDR3 DNA reads as TGTGCCAGCCAGAGGGCTTCCTACGAGCAGTACTTC.